These 8 T cell receptor beta chains share one sample of origin, sequenced in a study of human T cells and chemical hapten exposure. Time point given: pre-sensitization, week 0. The treatment here: therapeutic diphenylcyclopropenone sensitization with weekly scalp DPC. TCRdb processed the RACE reads anew with MiXCR; each CDR3 protein has one entry. The sample lists 50,000 to 70,000 distinct CDR3 sequences; 9.9% were seen once. Material: whole blood, obtained in connection with sensitization to the hapten diphenylcyclopropenone (DPC). These receptors originate from a middle-aged man with alopecia areata. Some clones in this sample may be carry-over from other donors' samples.

This clonotype was seen repeatedly, ten times or more. V gene TRBV25-1 combines with J gene TRBJ2-2; tentative D call: TRBD2 (7 bases). Looked up from germline, CDR1 is MGHDK and CDR2 is SYGVNS. V was shortened by 2 bases and J by 7 bases, with 17 bases between the two germline ends. The CDR3 is made up of 16 amino acids. DNA for the CDR3: TGTGCCAGCAGTGAACAGCACAGGGAGGGTCTCGGGGAGCTGTTTTTT. The encoded protein is CASSEQHREGLGELFF.

This clonotype was observed at least ten times. The genes are TRBV19 and TRBJ2-4; D is undetermined. The V end was cut by 5 bases, the J end by 5 bases, with 10 bases between. The CDR3 is 13 amino acids. CDR1 is LNHDA and CDR2 is SQIVND in the germline V gene (reference sequence). The DNA for the CDR3 is TGTGCCAGTAGTTTGTACCACCAAAACATTCAGTACTTC. It codes for CASSLYHQNIQYF.

The rearrangement uses TRBV28 and TRBJ1-1, with TRBD1 matching over 11 bases. The ends lost 6 bases at V and 5 bases at J; junction bases unmatched: 11. The length of the CDR3 is 16 residues. CDR1 is MDHEN, CDR2 SYDVKM, per germline. CDR3 DNA: TGTGCCAGCAGCTTCGGATCGGGACAGGGGGAAACTGAAGCTTTCTTT. Translating gives CASSFGSGQGETEAFF.

This chain joins TRBV7-2 and TRBJ2-1, with D tentatively TRBD1 (5 bases). The CDR3 loop spans 13 amino acids. Germline V gene data show CDR1 as SGHTA and CDR2 as FQGNSA. V gave up 1 base and J gave up 6 bases, with 7 bases separating them. CDR3 sequence reads: CASSLDRINEQFF. As DNA, the CDR3 is TGTGCCAGCAGCTTAGACAGGATCAATGAGCAGTTCTTC.

In its sample, this clonotype was seen a few times. The chain recombines TRBV20-1 with TRBJ2-3, with D perhaps TRBD1 (5 bases). The V and J ends lost 5 bases and 0 bases respectively, with 12 bases between them. Per the germline V gene, CDR1 is DFQATT and CDR2 is SNEGSKA (reference sequence). CDR3 length: 14 residues. Here the CDR3 DNA reads TGCAGTGCTTTATCAGGGTTAAGCACAGATACGCAGTATTTT. Translated, it gives CSALSGLSTDTQYF.

V is TRBV27 and J is TRBJ2-1; 7 nucleotides align to TRBD2. The J segment lost 12 bases and the V segment lost 1 base, leaving 9 bases of the junction unmatched. This CDR3 contains 14 residues. Per the germline V gene, CDR1 is MNHEY and CDR2 is SMNVEV (reference sequence). CDR3 nucleotide sequence: TGTGCCAGCAGTTTATTCTCTAGCGGAGACGGGCAGTTCTTC. Translation: CASSLFSSGDGQFF.

This clonotype was recorded at least ten times. This rearrangement joins TRBV2 to TRBJ1-2; 8 nucleotides align to TRBD1. The CDR3 sequence is 15 residues long. The ends lost 4 bases at V and 1 base at J; junction bases unmatched: 5. Germline values: CDR1 SNHLY, CDR2 FYNNEI. The CDR3 region has the DNA TGTGCCAGCAGTGTGGGGACAGGATTTAACTATGGCTACACCTTC. Its translation: CASSVGTGFNYGYTF.

This clonotype has ten or more counts. The V call is TRBV28, the J call TRBJ1-5; TRBD1 is a possible D gene (5 bases). This CDR3 is built from 15 residues. Germline values: CDR1 MDHEN, CDR2 SYDVKM. Trimming left V 1 base short and J 5 bases short, with 12 bases between. Here the CDR3 reads CASSLSGERDQPQHF. The CDR3, as DNA: TGTGCCAGCAGTTTATCGGGGGAGAGGGATCAGCCCCAGCATTTT. The complete variable domain, with remaining parts taken from reference TRBV28 and TRBJ1-5, reads DVKVTQSSRYLVKRTGEKVFLECVQDMDHENMFWYRQDPGLGLRLIYFSYDVKMKEKGDIPEGYSVSREKKERFSLILESASTNQTSMYLCASSLSGERDQPQHFGDGTRLSIL.